This T cell receptor (beta chain) was identified during a study of memory CD4+ T cells and cytomegalovirus serostatus. Single viable CD3+CD4+CD8-CD45RO+ cells were sorted as the memory CD4+ T cells. Method: immunoSEQ multiplex PCR; TCRdb's copy keeps in-frame clones and lacks some. This table has 45,000 to 60,000 clones, around 82% appearing once. This TCR was recovered from an adult in good health and CMV-seronegative. Sequencing was performed on memory CD4+ T cells from blood.

Here the CDR3 reads CASRAGTGFVYTF. CDR3 bases: TGTGCCAGCAGGGCCGGGACAGGGTTCGTCTACACCTTC. V usage is TRBV28 and J usage is TRBJ1-2; 9 bases are a match to TRBD1. The CDR3 extends over 13 amino acids. The germline V gene encodes CDR1 MDHEN and CDR2 SYDVKM. With V trimmed by 6 bases and J by 10 bases, 9 bases remained unmatched.